The rows below give T cell receptor beta chains drawn from one sample of a study of vaccination and CD4 T cells after COVID-19. TCRdb called the PCR reads again in MiXCR, with one record for every CDR3 protein. The sample has 8,000 to 10,000 distinct CDR3 sequences; 68% are singletons. No antigen has been identified for these receptors. Source: CD4+ T cells from blood, cultured in vitro, taken before SARS-CoV-2 vaccination. The receptors shown here come from a human donor who had recovered from COVID-19. Both conserved end residues are part of each CDR3. The order of the fields is J gene, V gene, D gene, CDR3 protein. The D gene is left open where the match is weak.

TRBJ1-2	TRBV30	TRBD1	CAWSAQGQGANYGYTF
TRBJ1-6	TRBV7-2	NA	CASSSPRNVDSPLHF
TRBJ2-5	TRBV2	NA	CASSELFGGTQYF
TRBJ1-3	TRBV20-1	NA	CSARRRGDHSGNTIYF
TRBJ2-3	TRBV20-1	NA	CSASFRSDTQYF
TRBJ2-6	TRBV19	TRBD1	CASRDRASGANVLTF
TRBJ2-3	TRBV7-2	TRBD2	CASSLRLAVDTQYF
TRBJ1-5	TRBV24-1	NA	CATSDGNQPQHF
TRBJ2-2	TRBV28	TRBD2	CASSYGLANTGELFF
TRBJ1-5	TRBV19	NA	CASSERQVYQPQHF
TRBJ1-6	TRBV28	TRBD1	CASRSGQGYSPLHF
TRBJ1-5	TRBV7-8	TRBD1	CASSLDRGYNQPQHF
TRBJ2-5	TRBV19	NA	CASRALLGAQETQYF
TRBJ2-2	TRBV7-6	NA	CASSLSSQRNTGELFF